This T cell receptor beta chain was documented in a study of human T cells and chemical hapten exposure. Study observations and caveats: Following DPC sensitization, TCRs present above 1 in 1000 frequency showed no change.

This clonotype appeared a few times. Its cognate antigen is unknown. Indicated time point: pre-sensitization, week 0. Described treatment: therapeutic diphenylcyclopropenone sensitization with weekly scalp DPC. Blood draws came first, before each patch test. This CDR3 region has 16 residues. V lost 6 bases and J lost 12; bases outside the gene matches: 19. Germline CDR1 reads MNHEY; CDR2 reads SVGEGT. For the library, individual cDNA molecules each received unique molecular identifiers. TCRdb fed the RACE reads into MiXCR, producing one record per CDR3 protein. The sample lists 180,000 or so distinct CDR3 sequences; almost 30% were seen once.

The source was whole blood, collected in connection with sensitization to the hapten diphenylcyclopropenone (DPC). The receptor comes from a woman in her twenties or thirties with alopecia areata. Some clones in this sample may be carry-over from other donors' samples. This chain links TRBV6-2 or TRBV6-3 with TRBJ2-1, with TRBD2 matching over 8 bases. The CDR3 coding sequence is TGTGCCAGCAGCAGTGACTACGGCGGGGGGCCAAGAGGGCAGTTCTTC. Translated, it gives CASSSDYGGGPRGQFF.